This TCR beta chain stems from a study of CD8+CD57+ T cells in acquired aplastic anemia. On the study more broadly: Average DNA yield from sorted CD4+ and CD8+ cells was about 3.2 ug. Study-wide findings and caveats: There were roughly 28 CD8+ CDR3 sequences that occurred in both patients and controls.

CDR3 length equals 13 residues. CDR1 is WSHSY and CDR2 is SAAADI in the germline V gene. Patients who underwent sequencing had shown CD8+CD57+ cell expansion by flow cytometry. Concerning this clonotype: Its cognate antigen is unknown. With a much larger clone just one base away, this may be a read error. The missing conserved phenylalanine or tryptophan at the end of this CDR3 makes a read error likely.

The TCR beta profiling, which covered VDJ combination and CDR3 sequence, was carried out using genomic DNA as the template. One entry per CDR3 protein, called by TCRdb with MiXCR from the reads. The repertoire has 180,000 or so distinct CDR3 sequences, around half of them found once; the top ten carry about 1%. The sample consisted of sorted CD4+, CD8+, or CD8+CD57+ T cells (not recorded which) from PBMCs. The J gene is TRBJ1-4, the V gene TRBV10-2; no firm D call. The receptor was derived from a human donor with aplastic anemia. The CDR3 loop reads CASSRLRGEKLFS. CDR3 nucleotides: TGTGCCAGCAGCCGACTTCGAGGTGAAAAACTGTTTTCT.